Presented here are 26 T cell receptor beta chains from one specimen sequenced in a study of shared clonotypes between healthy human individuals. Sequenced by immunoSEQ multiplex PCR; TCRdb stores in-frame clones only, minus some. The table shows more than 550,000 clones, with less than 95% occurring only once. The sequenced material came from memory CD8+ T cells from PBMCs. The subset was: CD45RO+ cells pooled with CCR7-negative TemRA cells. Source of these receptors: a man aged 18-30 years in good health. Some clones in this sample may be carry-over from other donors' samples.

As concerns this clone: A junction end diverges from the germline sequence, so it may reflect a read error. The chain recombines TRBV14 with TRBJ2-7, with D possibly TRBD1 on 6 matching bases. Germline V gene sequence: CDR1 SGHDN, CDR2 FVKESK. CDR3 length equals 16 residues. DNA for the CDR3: TGTGCCAGCAGCCAAGAAACAGGGTCCTACTCCCACGAGCAGTACTTC. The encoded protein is CASSQETGSYSHEQYF.

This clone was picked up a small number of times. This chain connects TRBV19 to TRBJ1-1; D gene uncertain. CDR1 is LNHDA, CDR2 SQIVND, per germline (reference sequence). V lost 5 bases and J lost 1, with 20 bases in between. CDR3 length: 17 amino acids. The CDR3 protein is CASSLLRRGVENTEAFF. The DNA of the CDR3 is TGTGCCAGTAGTCTCCTCAGGCGGGGAGTGGAGAACACTGAAGCTTTCTTT.

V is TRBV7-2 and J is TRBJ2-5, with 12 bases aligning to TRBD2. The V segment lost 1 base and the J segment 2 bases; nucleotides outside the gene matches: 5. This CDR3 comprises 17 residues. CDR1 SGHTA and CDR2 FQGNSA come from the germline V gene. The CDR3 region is CASSLGRTSGKQETQYF. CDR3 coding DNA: TGTGCCAGCAGCTTAGGCCGGACTAGCGGGAAACAAGAGACCCAGTACTTC.

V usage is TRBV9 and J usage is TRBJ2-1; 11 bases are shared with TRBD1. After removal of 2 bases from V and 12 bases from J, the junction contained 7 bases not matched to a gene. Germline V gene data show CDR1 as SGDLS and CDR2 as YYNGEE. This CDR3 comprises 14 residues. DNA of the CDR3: TGTGCCAGCAGCGTGAAGGACAGGGGGCTAGGGCAGTTCTTC. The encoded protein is CASSVKDRGLGQFF.

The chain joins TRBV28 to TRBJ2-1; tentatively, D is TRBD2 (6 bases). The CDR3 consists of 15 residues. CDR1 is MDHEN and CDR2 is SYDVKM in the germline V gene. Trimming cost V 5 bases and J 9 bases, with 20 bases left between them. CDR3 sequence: CASSILAERRGEQFF. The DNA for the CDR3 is TGTGCCAGCAGTATTTTAGCGGAAAGGCGAGGTGAGCAGTTCTTC.

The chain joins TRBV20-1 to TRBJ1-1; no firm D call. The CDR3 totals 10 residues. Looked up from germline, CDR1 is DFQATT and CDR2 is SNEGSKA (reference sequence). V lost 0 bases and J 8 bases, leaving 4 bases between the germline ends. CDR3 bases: TGCAGTGCTAGAGATCGCGAAGCTTTCTTT. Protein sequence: CSARDREAFF.

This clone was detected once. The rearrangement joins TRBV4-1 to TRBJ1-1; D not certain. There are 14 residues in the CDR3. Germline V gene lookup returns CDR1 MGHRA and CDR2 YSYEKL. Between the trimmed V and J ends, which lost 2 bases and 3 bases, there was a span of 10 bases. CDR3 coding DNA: TGCGCCAGCAGCCAACTTAAAGGAGACACTGAAGCTTTCTTT. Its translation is CASSQLKGDTEAFF.

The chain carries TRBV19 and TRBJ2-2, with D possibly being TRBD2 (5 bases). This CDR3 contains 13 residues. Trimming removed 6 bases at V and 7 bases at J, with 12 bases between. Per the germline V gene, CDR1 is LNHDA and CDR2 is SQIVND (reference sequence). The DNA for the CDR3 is TGTGCCAGTAGCGAGGGAGCCTTCGGGGAGCTGTTTTTT. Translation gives CASSEGAFGELFF.

In nucleotides, the CDR3 is TGTGCCAGCAGCGTAGGGGGCGGGAAGACTTACAATGAGCAGTTCTTC. Protein product: CASSVGGGKTYNEQFF. This chain connects TRBV9 to TRBJ2-1; D might be TRBD2 (6 bases). The germline V and J ends were trimmed by 0 bases and 4 bases, with 14 bases remaining between them. Germline V CDR1 and CDR2: SGDLS, YYNGEE. The CDR3 covers 16 residues.

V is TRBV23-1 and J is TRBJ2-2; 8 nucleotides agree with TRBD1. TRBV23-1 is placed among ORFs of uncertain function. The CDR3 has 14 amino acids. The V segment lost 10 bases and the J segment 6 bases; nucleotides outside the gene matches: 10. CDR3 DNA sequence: TGCGCCAACGGACAGGGTGATTTTGCCGGGGAGCTGTTTTTT. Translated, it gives CANGQGDFAGELFF.

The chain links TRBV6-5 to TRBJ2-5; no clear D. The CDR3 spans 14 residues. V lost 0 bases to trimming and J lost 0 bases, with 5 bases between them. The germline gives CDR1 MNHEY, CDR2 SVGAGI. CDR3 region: CASSYSSDQETQYF. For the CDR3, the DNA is TGTGCCAGCAGTTACTCTTCAGACCAAGAGACCCAGTACTTC.

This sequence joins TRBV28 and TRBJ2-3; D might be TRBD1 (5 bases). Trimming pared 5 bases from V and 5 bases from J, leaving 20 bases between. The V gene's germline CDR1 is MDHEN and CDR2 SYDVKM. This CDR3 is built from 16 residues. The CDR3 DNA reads TGTGCCAGCAGTCTCCCGAGACTCCATAGGGGAGATACGCAGTATTTT. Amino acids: CASSLPRLHRGDTQYF.

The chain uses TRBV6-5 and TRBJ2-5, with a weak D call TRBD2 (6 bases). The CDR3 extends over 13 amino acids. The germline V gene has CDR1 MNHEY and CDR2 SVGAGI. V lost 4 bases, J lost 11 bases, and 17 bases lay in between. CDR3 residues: CASSFDSPGEQYF. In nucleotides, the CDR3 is TGTGCCAGCAGTTTCGACAGCCCGGGGGAGCAGTACTTC.

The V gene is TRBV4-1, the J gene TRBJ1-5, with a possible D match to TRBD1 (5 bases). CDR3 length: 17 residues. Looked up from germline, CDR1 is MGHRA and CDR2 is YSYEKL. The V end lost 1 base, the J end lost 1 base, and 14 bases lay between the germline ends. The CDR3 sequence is CASSQGDLFRSNQPQHF. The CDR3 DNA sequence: TGCGCCAGCAGCCAAGGGGACTTGTTTAGGAGCAATCAGCCCCAGCATTTT.

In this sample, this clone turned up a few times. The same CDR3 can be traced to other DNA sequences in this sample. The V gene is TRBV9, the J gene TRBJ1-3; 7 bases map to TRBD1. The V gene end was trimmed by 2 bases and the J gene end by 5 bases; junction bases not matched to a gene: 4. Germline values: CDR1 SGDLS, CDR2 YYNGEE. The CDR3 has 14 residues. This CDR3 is CASSVGGGRNTIYF. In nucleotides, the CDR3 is TGTGCCAGCAGCGTCGGAGGGGGCCGAAACACCATATATTTT.

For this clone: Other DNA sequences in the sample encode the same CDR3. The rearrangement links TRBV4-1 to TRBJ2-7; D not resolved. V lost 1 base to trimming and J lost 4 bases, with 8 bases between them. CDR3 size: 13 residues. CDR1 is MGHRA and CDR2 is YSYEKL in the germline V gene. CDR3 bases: TGCGCCAGCAGCCAAGGACACTCGTACGAGCAGTACTTC. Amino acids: CASSQGHSYEQYF.

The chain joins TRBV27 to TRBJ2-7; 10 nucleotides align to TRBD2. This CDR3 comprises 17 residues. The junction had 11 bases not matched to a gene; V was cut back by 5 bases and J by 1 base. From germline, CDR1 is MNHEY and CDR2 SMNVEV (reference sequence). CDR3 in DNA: TGTGCCAGCAGTCCCCTAGCGGGAGTCTCGGCGTCCTACGAGCAGTACTTC. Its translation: CASSPLAGVSASYEQYF.

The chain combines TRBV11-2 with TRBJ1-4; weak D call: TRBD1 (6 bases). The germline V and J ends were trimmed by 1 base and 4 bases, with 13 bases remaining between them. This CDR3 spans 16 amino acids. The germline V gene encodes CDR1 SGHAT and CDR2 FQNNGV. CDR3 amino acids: CASSLAPGGRNEKLFF. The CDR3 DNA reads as TGTGCCAGCAGCTTAGCCCCCGGGGGGCGTAATGAAAAACTGTTTTTT. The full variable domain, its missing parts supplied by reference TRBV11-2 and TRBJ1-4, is EAGVAQSPRYKIIEKRQSVAFWCNPISGHATLYWYQQILGQGPKLLIQFQNNGVVDDSQLPKDRFSAERLKGVDSTLKIQPAKLEDSAVYLCASSLAPGGRNEKLFFGSGTQLSVL.

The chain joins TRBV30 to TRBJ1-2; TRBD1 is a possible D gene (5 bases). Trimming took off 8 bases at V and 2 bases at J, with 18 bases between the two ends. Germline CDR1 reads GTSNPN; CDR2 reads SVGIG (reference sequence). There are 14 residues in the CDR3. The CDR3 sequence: CATLGEGRNYGYTF. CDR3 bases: TGTGCCACTCTAGGGGAAGGGCGGAACTATGGCTACACCTTC.

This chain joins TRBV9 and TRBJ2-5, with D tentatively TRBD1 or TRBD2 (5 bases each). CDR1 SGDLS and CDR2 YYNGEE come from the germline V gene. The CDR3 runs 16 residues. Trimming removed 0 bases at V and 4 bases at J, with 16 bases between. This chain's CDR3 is CASSVDPAGRAETQYF. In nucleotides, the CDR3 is TGTGCCAGCAGCGTAGACCCCGCGGGCAGGGCAGAGACCCAGTACTTC.

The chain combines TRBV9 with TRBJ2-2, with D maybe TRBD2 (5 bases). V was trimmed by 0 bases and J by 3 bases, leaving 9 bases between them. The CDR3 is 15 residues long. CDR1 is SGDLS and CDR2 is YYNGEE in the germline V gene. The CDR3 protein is CASSVEGGYTGELFF. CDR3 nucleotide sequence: TGTGCCAGCAGCGTAGAGGGCGGGTACACCGGGGAGCTGTTTTTT.

The chain's CDR3 is CASSLFVAEIQETQYF. DNA of the CDR3: TGTGCCAGCAGCTTATTCGTAGCGGAGATCCAAGAGACCCAGTACTTC. This chain joins TRBV7-8 and TRBJ2-5; maybe TRBD2 (6 bases). The CDR3 is made up of 16 amino acids. Germline CDR1 reads SGHVS; CDR2 reads FQNEAQ. V dropped 2 bases and J dropped 1 base, with 14 bases sitting between them.

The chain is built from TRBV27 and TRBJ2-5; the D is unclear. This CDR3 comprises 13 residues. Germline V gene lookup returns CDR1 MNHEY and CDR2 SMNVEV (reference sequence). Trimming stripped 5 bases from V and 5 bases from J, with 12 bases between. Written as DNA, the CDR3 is TGTGCCAGCAGTGGTCAACTTGAGGAGACCCAGTACTTC. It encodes CASSGQLEETQYF.

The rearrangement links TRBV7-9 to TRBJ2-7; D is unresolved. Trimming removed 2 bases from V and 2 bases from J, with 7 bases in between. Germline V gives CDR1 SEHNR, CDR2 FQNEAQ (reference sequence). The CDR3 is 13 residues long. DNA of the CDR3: TGTGCCAGCAGCTTAACGCCAGCCTACGAGCAGTACTTC. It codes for CASSLTPAYEQYF.

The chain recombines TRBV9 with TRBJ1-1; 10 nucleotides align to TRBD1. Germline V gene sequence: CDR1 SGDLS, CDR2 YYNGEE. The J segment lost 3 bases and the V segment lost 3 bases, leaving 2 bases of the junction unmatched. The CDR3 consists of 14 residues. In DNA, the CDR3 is TGTGCCAGCAGCGGGACAGGGGGTTACACTGAAGCTTTCTTT. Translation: CASSGTGGYTEAFF.

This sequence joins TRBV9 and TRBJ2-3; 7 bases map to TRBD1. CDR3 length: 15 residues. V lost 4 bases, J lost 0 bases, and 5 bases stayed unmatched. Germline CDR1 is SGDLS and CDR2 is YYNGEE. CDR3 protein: CASSLGQYSTDTQYF. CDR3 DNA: TGTGCCAGCAGCCTGGGACAGTATAGCACAGATACGCAGTATTTT.